This TCR beta chain originates from a study of vaccination and CD4 T cells after COVID-19. Cultured CD4+ T cell DNA was sequenced using the Oncomine TCR Beta short-read assay. Each CDR3 protein is one row after TCRdb ran MiXCR on the PCR reads. This table has 9,000 to 13,000 distinct CDR3 sequences, 30% to 35% appearing once. On this clonotype: Its matching antigen is unknown.

Described treatment: approximately 9-day PBMC culture with coronavirus spike peptide pools or control peptides (ViraFEST assay). ViraFEST used peptide pools to expand antigen-specific T cells before TCR sequencing. Germline V gene data show CDR1 as SGHAT and CDR2 as FQNNGV. Trimming removed 1 base from V and 4 bases from J, with 6 bases in between. The length of the CDR3 is 13 residues. The chain has TRBV11-2 and TRBJ2-3; D gene ambiguous. This sample comprised CD4+ T cells from blood, cultured in vitro, obtained after SARS-CoV-2 vaccination. The TCR comes from a human donor who had recovered from COVID-19. The CDR3 sequence is CASSLGTADTQYF. CDR3 nucleotides: TGTGCCAGCAGCTTAGGTACGGCAGATACGCAGTATTTT.